This passage covers 9 T cell receptor beta chains from one sample sequenced in a study of blood T cell repertoires in COVID-19. Generated by immunoSEQ multiplex PCR, the TCRdb table keeps only in-frame clones and is missing some. Of hundreds of thousands of clones listed, around 82% are singletons. Input material: peripheral blood. The receptors come from a woman in her 50s with acute or convalescent COVID-19.

In this sample, this clone turned up a few times. This rearrangement joins TRBV10-3 to TRBJ2-5, with D maybe TRBD2 (5 bases). The germline V gene encodes CDR1 ENHRY and CDR2 SYGVKD. Trimming cost V 0 bases and J 5 bases, with 7 bases left between them. The CDR3 has 13 amino acids. The CDR3 loop is CAISESTGETQYF. The CDR3 DNA sequence: TGTGCCATCAGTGAGTCGACGGGGGAGACCCAGTACTTC.

This clone was seen a single time. The V and J genes are TRBV5-6 and TRBJ2-7; TRBD1 agrees at 9 bases. Per germline, CDR1 SGHDT and CDR2 YYEEEE. The CDR3 runs to 14 residues. Trimming took 4 bases from V and 6 from J; bases not matched to a gene: 8. The CDR3 DNA follows: TGTGCCAGCAGCCTAGGGGACAGGGTAAGCGAGCAGTACTTC. Translating it yields CASSLGDRVSEQYF.

This clone appeared once. The V gene is TRBV28, the J gene TRBJ2-7; D ambiguous. The CDR3 is 11 residues long. The V gene's germline CDR1 is MDHEN and CDR2 SYDVKM. The V end lost 5 bases, the J end lost 10 bases, and 12 bases lay between the germline ends. Here the CDR3 DNA reads TGTGCCAGCAGTCCGAAGCGCTCCCAGTACTTC. Translation: CASSPKRSQYF.

This clone was recorded a few times. This sequence joins TRBV6-6 and TRBJ1-1, with no clear D. CDR3 length: 13 residues. Trimming removed 7 bases at V and 1 base at J, with 10 bases between. In germline, CDR1 is MNHNY, CDR2 SVGAGI (reference sequence). The DNA for the CDR3 is TGTGCCAGCAAGAGGGAGGAGAACACTGAAGCTTTCTTT. It encodes CASKREENTEAFF.

The gene calls are TRBV6-5 and TRBJ2-2; perhaps TRBD2 as D (7 bases). CDR3 length: 13 residues. Germline V CDR1 and CDR2: MNHEY, SVGAGI. Trimming took off 11 bases at V and 3 bases at J, with 13 bases between the two ends. The CDR3 reads CAGGRQDTGELFF. CDR3 sequence (DNA): TGTGCCGGCGGGAGACAGGACACCGGGGAGCTGTTTTTT.

This clone was seen only once. The chain is built from TRBV29-1 and TRBJ2-5; D might be TRBD1 (5 bases). V was cut by 8 bases and J by 5 bases, with 21 bases left in between. Per the germline V gene, CDR1 is SQVTM and CDR2 is ANQGSEA. The CDR3 loop spans 14 amino acids. This chain's CDR3 is CSSSSGRARETQYF. The DNA for the CDR3 is TGCAGCTCGTCCTCGGGCAGGGCGAGGGAGACCCAGTACTTC.

The chain combines TRBV10-2 with TRBJ2-1, with 7 bases fitting TRBD2. The ends lost 8 bases at V and 7 bases at J; junction bases unmatched: 17. Germline V CDR1 and CDR2: WSHSY, SAAADI. This CDR3 has 16 amino acids. DNA of the CDR3: TGCGCCAGCGGTAGTTGGTGGGAGGGCCGAAGGAATGAGCAGTTCTTC. It encodes CASGSWWEGRRNEQFF.

The chain recombines TRBV3-1 (or the pseudogene TRBV3-2) with TRBJ2-2, with 8 nucleotides matching TRBD1. CDR3 length equals 15 residues. V trimming: 4 bases; J trimming: 0 bases; junction bases outside the gene matches: 1. The germline gives CDR1 LGHDT, CDR2 YNNKEL (reference sequence). This CDR3 is CASSPQGANTGELFF. CDR3 coding DNA: TGTGCCAGCAGCCCACAGGGGGCGAACACCGGGGAGCTGTTTTTT.

The chain has TRBV4-2 and TRBJ2-2; TRBD1 matches 9 bases. The germline V gene has CDR1 LGHNA and CDR2 YNFKEQ. The CDR3 loop spans 16 amino acids. V trimming: 3 bases; J trimming: 5 bases; junction bases outside the gene matches: 7. The CDR3 DNA reads TGTGCCAGCAGCCAGGGACAGGGATCTCAGACCGGGGAGCTGTTTTTT. Translation gives CASSQGQGSQTGELFF.